The 27 T cell receptor beta chains presented below share a single source sample, sequenced in a study of cytomegalovirus exposure and HLA in healthy donors. In the PCR, 60 Vbeta and 13 Jbeta primers were used. Sequenced by immunoSEQ multiplex PCR; TCRdb stores in-frame clones only, minus some. Its table records around 150,000 clones. Sample: PBMCs. The receptors were gathered from a woman in her sixties in good health and CMV-seronegative.

Notes on this clone: One end of the junction fails to match germline, which may point to a read error. The chain employs TRBV6-5 and TRBJ1-1, with 8 nucleotides matching TRBD1. Per the germline V gene, CDR1 is MNHEY and CDR2 is SVGAGI. This CDR3 is 12 amino acids long. The CDR3 DNA reads as TGTGCCAGCAGAGGGGACAGGACTGAAGCTTCCTTT. Its protein product is CASRGDRTEASF.

J is TRBJ1-1 and V is TRBV29-1, with D possibly being TRBD1 (6 bases). Trimming removed 8 bases from V and 4 bases from J, with 17 bases in between. This CDR3 contains 13 residues. Germline V gene sequence: CDR1 SQVTM, CDR2 ANQGSEA. This CDR3 is CSTGTGSATEAFF. CDR3 in DNA: TGCAGCACCGGAACAGGGTCGGCCACTGAAGCTTTCTTT.

The chain recombines TRBV10-2 with TRBJ1-1, with D hard to call. Per germline, CDR1 WSHSY and CDR2 SAAADI. V lost 7 bases to trimming and J lost 4 bases, with 7 bases between them. The CDR3 is 11 amino acids. CDR3: CASTSLTEAFF. The CDR3 DNA follows: TGCGCCAGCACGAGCCTCACTGAAGCTTTCTTT.

The CDR3, as DNA: TGTGCCAGCAGCCTGAGTGGGGGCGTCGGTAGTGAAAACACCATATATTTT. Its translation: CASSLSGGVGSENTIYF. The genes are TRBV7-8 and TRBJ1-3; weak D call: TRBD1 (6 bases). Germline V gene lookup returns CDR1 SGHVS and CDR2 FQNEAQ. The CDR3 consists of 17 residues. V was cut by 5 bases and J by 6 bases, with 23 bases left in between. The full variable domain, its missing parts supplied by reference TRBV7-8 and TRBJ1-3, is GAGVSQSPRYKVAKRGQDVALRCDPISGHVSLFWYQQALGQGPEFLTYFQNEAQLDKSGLPSDRFFAERPEGSVSTLKIQRTQQEDSAVYLCASSLSGGVGSENTIYFGEGSWLTVV.

CDR3 DNA: TGTGCCAGCAGCTTGGTTCCCAGTTTGAACACTGAAGCTTTCTTT. Its translation: CASSLVPSLNTEAFF. The chain combines TRBV5-6 with TRBJ1-1; no firm D call. This CDR3 has 15 residues. Per germline, CDR1 SGHDT and CDR2 YYEEEE. The V gene lost 0 bases and the J gene lost 0 bases, with 9 bases spanning the gap.

This chain joins TRBV9 and TRBJ2-7, with a possible D match to TRBD2 (6 bases). This CDR3 has 13 amino acids. Per the germline V gene, CDR1 is SGDLS and CDR2 is YYNGEE. Trimming took 4 bases from V and 6 from J, leaving 14 bases between them. Written as DNA, the CDR3 is TGTGCCAGCAGCCTCGGACGGAGGGGCGAGCAGTACTTC. Translation: CASSLGRRGEQYF. Variable domain in full (rest from reference TRBV9 and TRBJ2-7): DSGVTQTPKHLITATGQRVTLRCSPRSGDLSVYWYQQSLDQGLQFLIQYYNGEERAKGNILERFSAQQFPDLHSELNLSSLELGDSALYFCASSLGRRGEQYFGPGTRLTVT.

The V gene is TRBV7-9, the J gene TRBJ2-1; TRBD2 aligns across 12 bases. Germline CDR1 reads SEHNR; CDR2 reads FQNEAQ (reference sequence). J lost 10 bases, V lost 3 bases, and 7 bases had no gene match. CDR3 size: 15 residues. The CDR3 protein is CASSFLTSGSGEQFF. The CDR3, as DNA: TGTGCCAGCAGCTTCTTGACTAGCGGGAGTGGAGAGCAGTTCTTC.

The chain combines TRBV7-8 with TRBJ2-1, with 8 bases that match TRBD2. Trimming at V came to 6 bases and at J to 3 bases, leaving 13 bases not matched to a gene. The CDR3 runs 17 residues. Germline lookup yields CDR1 SGHVS and CDR2 FQNEAQ. CDR3 DNA sequence: TGTGCCAGCAGAGTGACGGGAGGGCCCGGGGTCTACAATGAGCAGTTCTTC. This sequence encodes CASRVTGGPGVYNEQFF.

V is TRBV15 and J is TRBJ2-5, with a tentative D call TRBD2 (6 bases). The germline V and J ends were trimmed by 1 base and 5 bases, with 17 bases remaining between them. The CDR3 is made up of 16 amino acids. Germline-derived CDR1 and CDR2 are LNHNV and YYDKDF (reference sequence). This CDR3 reads CATSRALPGVIETQYF. In DNA form, the CDR3 reads TGTGCCACCAGCAGAGCTCTCCCGGGAGTGATCGAGACCCAGTACTTC.

V and J are TRBV29-1 and TRBJ2-1; D is possibly TRBD2 (5 bases). CDR3 length: 14 amino acids. V was shortened by 3 bases and J by 2 bases, with 11 bases between the two germline ends. Germline-derived CDR1 and CDR2 are SQVTM and ANQGSEA. This CDR3 is CSVEASWTYNEQFF. CDR3 nucleotides: TGCAGCGTTGAGGCTAGCTGGACCTACAATGAGCAGTTCTTC.

V gene TRBV6-5 combines with J gene TRBJ1-2; a weak D match, TRBD1 (6 bases). V dropped 6 bases and J dropped 2 bases, with 13 bases sitting between them. Germline V gene data show CDR1 as MNHEY and CDR2 as SVGAGI. The length of the CDR3 is 14 residues. The CDR3 sequence: CASRTSGHNYGYTF. The CDR3 DNA is TGTGCCAGCAGGACATCGGGACACAACTATGGCTACACCTTC.

The CDR3 nucleotides are TGTGCCAGCAGCCCCTCTAGCGGGTTCCTCTCTGGGGCCAACGTCCTGACTTTC. Encoded protein: CASSPSSGFLSGANVLTF. The V and J genes are TRBV4-2 and TRBJ2-6; 8 bases align to TRBD2. This CDR3 spans 18 amino acids. Germline V gene data show CDR1 as LGHNA and CDR2 as YNFKEQ. J was trimmed by 0 bases and V by 4 bases; bases with no gene match: 8.

The rearrangement joins TRBV6-5 to TRBJ1-5; the D gene is possibly TRBD1 (6 bases). CDR3 size: 13 residues. The V and J ends lost 5 bases and 6 bases respectively, with 11 bases between them. In germline, CDR1 is MNHEY, CDR2 SVGAGI. The CDR3 DNA reads as TGTGCCAGCAGTCGGATAGGGGGTCAGCCCCAGCATTTT. As protein: CASSRIGGQPQHF.

This chain connects TRBV4-3 to TRBJ1-5; TRBD1 agrees at 7 bases. J gave up 7 bases and V 4 bases, and 4 bases lay outside the gene matches. Germline values: CDR1 LGHNA, CDR2 YSLEER. The CDR3 sequence is 13 residues long. The CDR3: CASSPYRGQPQHF. CDR3 nucleotides: TGCGCCAGCAGCCCGTACAGGGGACAGCCCCAGCATTTT.

J is TRBJ2-1 and V is TRBV6-5; 8 bases line up with TRBD1. Germline values: CDR1 MNHEY, CDR2 SVGAGI. After removal of 0 bases from V and 11 bases from J, the junction contained 6 bases not matched to a gene. The CDR3 covers 14 residues. The CDR3 loop is CASSYSSGQGQQFF. The CDR3 DNA reads TGTGCCAGCAGTTACTCGTCAGGACAGGGCCAGCAGTTCTTC.

V gene TRBV5-6 combines with J gene TRBJ1-2; 7 bases match TRBD1. The CDR3 has 16 amino acids. Germline values: CDR1 SGHDT, CDR2 YYEEEE. The V gene end was trimmed by 3 bases and the J gene end by 6 bases; junction bases not matched to a gene: 14. This CDR3 reads CASSWRQGGGSHGYTF. CDR3 nucleotide sequence: TGTGCCAGCAGCTGGAGACAGGGTGGCGGTAGCCATGGCTACACCTTC.

The chain employs TRBV2 and TRBJ1-5; D remains unclear. This CDR3 comprises 12 residues. Trimming stripped 6 bases from V and 6 bases from J, with 9 bases between. Germline CDR1 reads SNHLY; CDR2 reads FYNNEI. CDR3 loop: CASRYSGQPQHF. CDR3 sequence (DNA): TGTGCCAGCAGGTACAGCGGTCAGCCCCAGCATTTT.

This chain connects TRBV2 to TRBJ2-1, with D possibly TRBD2 on 6 matching bases. Looked up from germline, CDR1 is SNHLY and CDR2 is FYNNEI. V lost 10 bases and J lost 8, with 15 bases in between. CDR3 length: 12 residues. The CDR3 is CATSAGRDEQFF. CDR3 DNA sequence: TGTGCCACCTCAGCGGGCCGGGATGAGCAGTTCTTC.

The V and J genes are TRBV6-1 and TRBJ1-1; 8 bases map to TRBD1. The CDR3 is 16 residues long. Trimming cost V 4 bases and J 1 base; bases outside gene matches: 8. The V gene's germline CDR1 is MNHNS and CDR2 SASEGT. CDR3 nucleotide sequence: TGTGCCAGCAGTGGGTTCAGGGGGCTGAGGAACACTGAAGCTTTCTTT. Protein product: CASSGFRGLRNTEAFF.

About this clone itself: Other DNA sequences in this specimen translate into the identical CDR3. The chain carries TRBV2 and TRBJ1-2; 7 bases align to TRBD1. The CDR3 is made up of 13 amino acids. Trimming took 7 bases from V and 0 from J; bases not matched to a gene: 2. Germline values: CDR1 SNHLY, CDR2 FYNNEI. CDR3 nucleotide sequence: TGTGCCAGCACGGGGACAGCTAACTATGGCTACACCTTC. It is translated as CASTGTANYGYTF.

V usage is TRBV9 and J usage is TRBJ1-4; a weak D match, TRBD1 (6 bases). Trimming removed 4 bases from V and 2 bases from J, with 12 bases in between. CDR3 length: 15 residues. Germline CDR1 reads SGDLS; CDR2 reads YYNGEE. The CDR3 DNA reads as TGTGCCAGCAGCCCGTGGGGGGGCACTAATGAAAAACTGTTTTTT. This sequence encodes CASSPWGGTNEKLFF.

The rearrangement joins TRBV4-1 to TRBJ2-3; 10 positions agree with TRBD2. CDR1 is MGHRA and CDR2 is YSYEKL in the germline V gene. This CDR3 region has 17 residues. With V trimmed by 1 base and J by 2 bases, 6 bases remained unmatched. CDR3 residues: CASSQGASGRPTDTQYF. The CDR3 bases are TGCGCCAGCAGCCAAGGGGCTAGCGGGAGACCCACAGATACGCAGTATTTT.

The chain is built from TRBV4-1 and TRBJ2-7; D might be TRBD1 (7 bases). The CDR3 consists of 14 residues. Per the germline V gene, CDR1 is MGHRA and CDR2 is YSYEKL. V was clipped by 5 bases and J by 0 bases, with 11 bases between them. CDR3 DNA: TGCGCCAGCAGCGTGCGGGACAGCTCCTACGAGCAGTACTTC. The encoded protein is CASSVRDSSYEQYF.

The V gene is TRBV29-1, the J gene TRBJ2-2, with D perhaps TRBD2 (5 bases). The CDR3 has 11 amino acids. Germline V gene sequence: CDR1 SQVTM, CDR2 ANQGSEA. The V end lost 6 bases, the J end lost 6 bases, and 8 bases lay between the germline ends. CDR3 nucleotides: TGCAGCGTCGAGGGTGCCGGGGAGCTGTTTTTT. It yields the protein CSVEGAGELFF.

J is TRBJ1-6 and V is TRBV7-2; 10 bases agree with TRBD1. The V and J ends lost 5 bases and 10 bases, in that order; junction bases with no gene match: 8. CDR3 size: 15 residues. Per the germline V gene, CDR1 is SGHTA and CDR2 is FQGNSA. CDR3 amino acids: CASSLRTGGDSPLHF. The DNA of the CDR3 is TGTGCCAGCAGCCTCCGGACAGGGGGAGACTCACCCCTCCACTTT.

The V and J genes are TRBV5-1 and TRBJ1-1; D unresolved. The CDR3 has 14 amino acids. CDR1 is SGHRS and CDR2 is YFSETQ in the germline V gene. V was cut by 0 bases and J by 3 bases, with 9 bases left in between. The CDR3 DNA reads as TGCGCCAGCAGCTTGGCTACAGTAGACACTGAAGCTTTCTTT. Translation gives CASSLATVDTEAFF.

The J gene is TRBJ2-6, the V gene TRBV11-3; 8 bases align to TRBD1. V was pared by 5 bases and J by 0 bases, with 9 bases of the junction left unmatched. This CDR3 has 18 amino acids. Germline V gene sequence: CDR1 SGHNT, CDR2 YENEEA. CDR3 amino acids: CASSPGTGTFSGANVLTF. Here the CDR3 DNA reads TGTGCCAGCAGCCCCGGGACAGGAACTTTCTCTGGGGCCAACGTCCTGACTTTC.